The 20 T cell receptor beta chains given below trace back to one sample, sequenced in a study of shared clonotypes between healthy human individuals. Assay: immunoSEQ multiplex PCR; the TCRdb copy retains only in-frame clones and omits some. The sample contains millions of clones, roughly 92% of which appear only once. The sample consisted of naive CD4+ T cells sorted from blood. Sample subset: CD45RA+ positively selected. The source is a man younger than 30 in good health.

V usage is TRBV2 and J usage is TRBJ2-1; 7 nucleotides align to TRBD1. V gave up 9 bases and J gave up 3 bases; unmatched junction bases: 2. The germline CDR1 and CDR2 sequences are SNHLY and FYNNEI. The CDR3 covers 12 residues. CDR3 DNA: TGTGCCAGTGACAGGGACTACAATGAGCAGTTCTTC. Its translation: CASDRDYNEQFF.

The chain links TRBV4-3 to TRBJ2-1; the D gene is possibly TRBD2 (6 bases). The CDR3 consists of 17 residues. CDR1 and CDR2 (germline): LGHNA, YSLEER. V shed 6 bases and J shed 3 bases, with 21 bases lying between them. The CDR3 region has the DNA TGCGCCAGCAGTCCAAGATTGGGGACTCAAGGCTACAATGAGCAGTTCTTC. It encodes CASSPRLGTQGYNEQFF.

The chain carries TRBV23-1 and TRBJ2-1; TRBD1 matches 8 bases. TRBV23-1 falls under the ORF class, with uncertain function. With V trimmed by 0 bases and J by 4 bases, 14 bases remained unmatched. This CDR3 region has 19 residues. The CDR3 DNA is TGCGCCAGCAGTCAATCCGCCTTCCCCCGGGACAGGCCTTACAATGAGCAGTTCTTC. It codes for CASSQSAFPRDRPYNEQFF.

The gene calls are TRBV27 and TRBJ2-2, with 7 bases fitting TRBD1. V gave up 5 bases and J gave up 4 bases; unmatched junction bases: 7. Looked up from germline, CDR1 is MNHEY and CDR2 is SMNVEV (reference sequence). CDR3 length: 15 amino acids. The CDR3 DNA reads TGTGCCAGCAGTCCATTGACAGGGTTCACCGGGGAGCTGTTTTTT. Residues: CASSPLTGFTGELFF.

This clone was seen just once. J is TRBJ2-1 and V is TRBV30, with 9 bases identical to TRBD1. J was trimmed by 15 bases and V by 3 bases; bases with no gene match: 15. Germline lookup yields CDR1 GTSNPN and CDR2 SVGIG (reference sequence). The CDR3 is 14 residues long. The chain's CDR3 is CAWRADPRTGAGFF. The CDR3 bases are TGTGCCTGGAGGGCTGACCCCCGGACAGGGGCTGGGTTCTTC.

V usage is TRBV11-2 and J usage is TRBJ2-3; 12 bases map to TRBD2. Germline values: CDR1 SGHAT, CDR2 FQNNGV. V gave up 3 bases and J gave up 2 bases; unmatched junction bases: 6. The CDR3 is made up of 17 amino acids. The DNA for the CDR3 is TGTGCCAGCAGCTTGGGGACTAGCGGGCGGGACACAGATACGCAGTATTTT. Its translation: CASSLGTSGRDTDTQYF.

This sequence joins TRBV5-1 and TRBJ2-2; D may be TRBD2 (5 bases). Germline lookup yields CDR1 SGHRS and CDR2 YFSETQ. V dropped 4 bases and J dropped 2 bases, with 12 bases sitting between them. The CDR3 has 15 residues. The CDR3 sequence is CASSVSGINTGELFF. As DNA, the CDR3 is TGCGCCAGCAGCGTATCCGGGATCAACACCGGGGAGCTGTTTTTT.

This chain connects TRBV6-4 to TRBJ2-1, with 10 bases fitting TRBD2. Losses at the gene ends were 3 bases for V and 10 bases for J; bases not matched to a gene: 9. The CDR3 runs to 15 residues. The germline CDR1 and CDR2 sequences are MRHNA and SNTAGT. The CDR3 here is CASSEASGGAREQFF. CDR3 DNA: TGTGCCAGCAGTGAAGCCAGCGGGGGGGCCCGAGAGCAGTTCTTC.

In its sample, this clone was seen once. The CDR3: CASSPGLAGGPETQYF. For the CDR3, the DNA is TGTGCCAGCAGTCCGGGACTAGCGGGAGGGCCGGAGACCCAGTACTTC. V gene TRBV2 combines with J gene TRBJ2-5; TRBD2 aligns across 16 bases. Per germline, CDR1 SNHLY and CDR2 FYNNEI. J lost 5 bases, V lost 5 bases, and 5 bases had no gene match. There are 16 residues in the CDR3.

A note on this clone: The same CDR3 arises from other DNA sequences in this sample as well. The chain has TRBV5-1 and TRBJ2-1, with 7 nucleotides matching TRBD1. The CDR3 covers 14 residues. From germline, CDR1 is SGHRS and CDR2 YFSETQ. Losses at the gene ends were 4 bases for V and 4 bases for J; bases not matched to a gene: 5. DNA for the CDR3: TGCGCCAGCAGCCTCGGGACAGCTTACAATGAGCAGTTCTTC. Translation: CASSLGTAYNEQFF. Drawing the rest from reference TRBV5-1 and TRBJ2-1, the complete variable domain is KAGVTQTPRYLIKTRGQQVTLSCSPISGHRSVSWYQQTPGQGLQFLFEYFSETQRNKGNFPGRFSGRQFSNSRSEMNVSTLELGDSALYLCASSLGTAYNEQFFGPGTRLTVL.

This chain uses TRBV7-3 with TRBJ2-1; D is ambiguous. V was clipped by 5 bases and J by 8 bases, with 16 bases between them. CDR1 and CDR2 from the germline V gene are SGHTA and FQGTGA. The CDR3 contains 14 residues. The CDR3 region is CASSQIGYSDEQFF. CDR3 in DNA: TGTGCCAGCAGCCAAATCGGCTACTCCGATGAGCAGTTCTTC.

V usage is TRBV5-1 and J usage is TRBJ2-7, with D tentatively TRBD2 (6 bases). V gave up 4 bases and J gave up 7 bases, with 18 bases separating them. This CDR3 spans 14 amino acids. Germline V gene lookup returns CDR1 SGHRS and CDR2 YFSETQ. The CDR3 is CASSPRAGGAEQYF. Written as DNA, the CDR3 is TGCGCCAGCAGCCCGAGGGCCGGAGGGGCGGAGCAGTACTTC.

The genes are TRBV4-1 and TRBJ1-2, with 11 bases that match TRBD1. The CDR3 spans 17 residues. V dropped 0 bases and J dropped 7; count of bases not matched to a gene: 10. CDR1 and CDR2 (germline): MGHRA, YSYEKL. The CDR3 bases are TGCGCCAGCAGCCAAGAAGGACCGGGACAGGGGGTATTTGGCTACACCTTC. Its translation is CASSQEGPGQGVFGYTF.

A remark on this clone: Other DNA sequences of this sample code for an identical CDR3. The chain links TRBV5-1 to TRBJ2-1, with 7 bases matching TRBD1. J gave up 4 bases and V 0 bases, and 4 bases lay outside the gene matches. The CDR3 loop spans 15 amino acids. CDR1 and CDR2 (germline): SGHRS, YFSETQ. CDR3 region: CASSLVGQSYNEQFF. The CDR3 nucleotides read TGCGCCAGCAGCTTGGTGGGACAGAGTTACAATGAGCAGTTCTTC.

The chain carries TRBV7-3 and TRBJ2-2; TRBD2 matches 9 bases. Unmatched junction bases numbered 6, after V lost 5 bases and J lost 5 bases. The CDR3 is 15 residues long. CDR1 and CDR2 from the germline V gene are SGHTA and FQGTGA. CDR3 nucleotides: TGTGCCAGCAGCCATAGCGGGGGCGGGACCGGGGAGCTGTTTTTT. It yields the protein CASSHSGGGTGELFF.

In the case of this clone: Other nucleotide sequences from this sample produce the same CDR3. V is TRBV5-6 and J is TRBJ1-5; D not certain. Per germline, CDR1 SGHDT and CDR2 YYEEEE. The CDR3 extends over 15 amino acids. Trimming cost V 0 bases and J 0 bases, with 7 bases left between them. The CDR3 is CASSLGQYSNQPQHF. In nucleotides, the CDR3 is TGTGCCAGCAGCTTGGGCCAATATAGCAATCAGCCCCAGCATTTT.

The V and J genes are TRBV6-6 and TRBJ1-5; 7 positions agree with TRBD1. The CDR3 is made up of 14 amino acids. J was trimmed by 0 bases and V by 11 bases; bases with no gene match: 7. CDR1 is MNHNY and CDR2 is SVGAGI in the germline V gene (reference sequence). In DNA form, the CDR3 reads TGTGCCTGCCGGGACAGTAATAGCAATCAGCCCCAGCATTTT. It encodes CACRDSNSNQPQHF.

The chain recombines TRBV5-5 with TRBJ2-1; 9 bases match TRBD2. CDR3 length equals 15 residues. V lost 0 bases and J lost 5; bases outside the gene matches: 3. CDR1 is SGHKS, CDR2 YYEKEE, per germline (reference sequence). In nucleotides, the CDR3 is TGTGCCAGCAGCTTGGAGAGCGGGAGGAACAATGAGCAGTTCTTC. Amino acid sequence: CASSLESGRNNEQFF.

The chain has TRBV30 and TRBJ2-6; possibly TRBD1 for D (6 bases). CDR1 and CDR2 from the germline V gene are GTSNPN and SVGIG (reference sequence). The CDR3 is 17 amino acids. Between the trimmed V and J ends, which lost 2 bases and 0 bases, there was a span of 14 bases. The chain's CDR3 is CAWSLDRQNSGANVLTF. As DNA, the CDR3 is TGTGCCTGGAGTCTAGACAGGCAGAACTCTGGGGCCAACGTCCTGACTTTC.

The chain joins TRBV5-6 to TRBJ2-7; D is unclear. This CDR3 region has 14 residues. The germline CDR1 and CDR2 sequences are SGHDT and YYEEEE. Between the trimmed V and J ends, which lost 0 bases and 6 bases, there was a span of 13 bases. The CDR3 loop is CASSLGGTTAEQYF. In DNA form, the CDR3 reads TGTGCCAGCAGCTTGGGGGGTACGACTGCCGAGCAGTACTTC.